The present T cell receptor beta chain was sequenced within a study of CD8 T cells in ankylosing spondylitis. Study results and caveats: In synovial fluid and blood from reactive arthritis, some motif variants were previously reported. One TCR beta motif, made up of under ten highly homologous variants, appeared characteristic of ankylosing spondylitis blood. CD8+ cells made up the disease-linked clones, which were relatively rare in peripheral blood.

Looked up from germline, CDR1 is SGDLS and CDR2 is YYNGEE. This CDR3 region has 17 residues. The V gene end was trimmed by 4 bases and the J gene end by 1 base; junction bases not matched to a gene: 7. Comment on this clonotype: Antigen: not known.

Generation of TCR beta libraries employed quantitative 5'-RACE incorporating molecular barcodes. A single record per CDR3 protein comes from TCRdb applying MiXCR to the 5' RACE reads. The data contain under 950,000 distinct CDR3 sequences, roughly 19% of them seen just once; the ten biggest clones take up under 20%. The sequence came from a male donor with ankylosing spondylitis. The chain has TRBV9 and TRBJ2-5; TRBD2 agrees at 13 bases. The specimen was blood, either unsorted or a sorted T cell fraction (not recorded which). The CDR3 DNA sequence: TGTGCCAGCAGCCGGACTAGCGGGAGAAATTTCCAAGAGACCCAGTACTTC. It codes for CASSRTSGRNFQETQYF.